The 10 T cell receptor beta chains below come from one sample, sequenced in a study of T cell repertoires in cytomegalovirus infection. Each CDR3 protein gets one entry after TCRdb re-called the reads with MiXCR. The sample includes about 830,000 distinct CDR3 sequences, approximately 29% seen only once; the top ten take approximately 13%. These receptors have no known antigen. The source was cultured CD8+ T cells from PBMCs, collected from culture after CMV antigen stimulation. Receptors originate from a human donor in good health (CMV status not recorded). Some clones in this sample may be carry-over from other donors' samples.

In this sample, this clonotype turned up a few times. The chain has TRBV4-3 and TRBJ2-1, with 11 bases aligning to TRBD2. This CDR3 region has 18 residues. CDR1 and CDR2 from the germline V gene are LGHNA and YSLEER. With V trimmed by 3 bases and J by 2 bases, 9 bases remained unmatched. CDR3 region: CASSQKASGGLPYNEQFF. CDR3 DNA: TGCGCCAGCAGCCAGAAGGCTAGCGGGGGGCTTCCCTACAATGAGCAGTTCTTC.

This clonotype was seen a few times. This chain joins TRBV7-9 and TRBJ2-3; D is possibly TRBD1 or TRBD2 (6 bases each). This CDR3 has 17 amino acids. Germline assignment: CDR1 SEHNR and CDR2 FQNEAQ (reference sequence). V dropped 1 base and J dropped 2 bases, with 16 bases sitting between them. In DNA, the CDR3 is TGTGCCAGCAGCTTAGTCGCAGGGGAGGAGGTCACAGATACGCAGTATTTT. Amino acids: CASSLVAGEEVTDTQYF. The whole variable domain, remainder taken from reference TRBV7-9 and TRBJ2-3, is DTGVSQNPRHKITKRGQNVTFRCDPISEHNRLYWYRQTLGQGPEFLTYFQNEAQLEKSRLLSDRFSAERPKGSFSTLEIQRTEQGDSAMYLCASSLVAGEEVTDTQYFGPGTRLTVL.

This chain connects TRBV29-1 to TRBJ1-1; 7 nucleotides align to TRBD1. In germline, CDR1 is SQVTM, CDR2 ANQGSEA. The CDR3 totals 12 residues. Losses at the gene ends were 7 bases for V and 1 base for J; bases not matched to a gene: 3. CDR3 sequence reads: CSEHRGNTEAFF. As DNA, the CDR3 is TGCAGCGAGCACAGGGGGAACACTGAAGCTTTCTTT.

This clonotype was found a few times. V usage is TRBV2 and J usage is TRBJ2-7; 8 bases are a match to TRBD2. V trimming: 8 bases; J trimming: 6 bases; junction bases outside the gene matches: 9. This CDR3 is 13 amino acids long. Germline CDR1 reads SNHLY; CDR2 reads FYNNEI. The CDR3 protein is CASVGGAASEQYF. CDR3 DNA: TGTGCCAGCGTCGGGGGGGCCGCCTCCGAGCAGTACTTC.

V and J are TRBV5-1 and TRBJ1-1; no firm D call. The germline V gene has CDR1 SGHRS and CDR2 YFSETQ. Trimming pared 0 bases from V and 1 base from J, leaving 13 bases between. The CDR3 covers 16 residues. CDR3 in DNA: TGCGCCAGCAGCTTGGCGGGCCGTGAAGGGAACACTGAAGCTTTCTTT. The encoded protein is CASSLAGREGNTEAFF.

This clonotype was seen repeatedly, ten times or more. The chain couples TRBV7-2 to TRBJ2-7; 9 nucleotides line up with TRBD2. The length of the CDR3 is 17 residues. V lost 0 bases, J lost 2 bases, and 8 bases stayed unmatched. Per the germline V gene, CDR1 is SGHTA and CDR2 is FQGNSA. The DNA for the CDR3 is TGTGCCAGCAGCTTAGCCCCCGGGACTAGCACCACCTACGAGCAGTACTTC. Amino acids: CASSLAPGTSTTYEQYF. Full variable domain (missing parts from reference TRBV7-2 and TRBJ2-7): GAGVSQSPSNKVTEKGKDVELRCDPISGHTALYWYRQSLGQGLEFLIYFQGNSAPDKSGLPSDRFSAERTGGSVSTLTIQRTQQEDSAVYLCASSLAPGTSTTYEQYFGPGTRLTVT.

The sample holds a few counts of this clonotype. The gene calls are TRBV7-9 and TRBJ2-6; D might be TRBD2 (6 bases). Trimming stripped 5 bases from V and 11 bases from J, with 22 bases between. CDR3 length: 16 amino acids. The germline V gene encodes CDR1 SEHNR and CDR2 FQNEAQ (reference sequence). The CDR3 loop is CASSTVQWGRRDVLTF. The CDR3, as DNA: TGTGCCAGCAGCACCGTCCAGTGGGGCAGGAGGGACGTCCTGACTTTC.

This clonotype was counted a few times. The V and J genes are TRBV6-5 and TRBJ1-2; 9 bases agree with TRBD1. Germline V gives CDR1 MNHEY, CDR2 SVGAGI. The CDR3 is made up of 16 amino acids. Trimming took 4 bases from V and 4 from J; bases not matched to a gene: 10. The CDR3: CASSLGMGQGVYGYTF. CDR3 coding DNA: TGTGCCAGCAGTTTGGGGATGGGACAGGGAGTCTATGGCTACACCTTC.

This clonotype turned up a few times. The J gene is TRBJ2-2, the V gene TRBV10-3; D uncertain. Trimming took 11 bases from V and 5 from J, leaving 12 bases between them. CDR1 and CDR2 (germline): ENHRY, SYGVKD. CDR3 length: 12 residues. The CDR3 coding sequence is TGTGCCTTACAAGGGAAGACCGGGGAGCTGTTTTTT. Its translation is CALQGKTGELFF.

There are a few counts of this clonotype. The chain joins TRBV9 to TRBJ1-1; TRBD1 aligns across 10 bases. The V segment lost 1 base and the J segment 0 bases; nucleotides outside the gene matches: 9. This CDR3 region has 18 residues. Germline loops: CDR1 SGDLS, CDR2 YYNGEE. CDR3 sequence reads: CASSVFPGQGTLNTEAFF. The CDR3 DNA sequence: TGTGCCAGCAGCGTATTCCCGGGACAGGGGACCTTGAACACTGAAGCTTTCTTT.